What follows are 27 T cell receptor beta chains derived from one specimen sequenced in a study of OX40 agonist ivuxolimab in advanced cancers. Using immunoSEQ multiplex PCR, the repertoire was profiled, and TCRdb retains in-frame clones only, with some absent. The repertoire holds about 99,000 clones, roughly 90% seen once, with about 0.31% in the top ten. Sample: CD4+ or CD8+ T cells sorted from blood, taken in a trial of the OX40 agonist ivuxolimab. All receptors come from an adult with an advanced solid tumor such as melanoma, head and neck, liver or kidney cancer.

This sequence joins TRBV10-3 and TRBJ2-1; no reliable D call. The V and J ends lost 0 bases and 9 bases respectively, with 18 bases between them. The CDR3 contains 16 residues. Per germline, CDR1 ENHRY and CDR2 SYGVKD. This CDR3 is CAISESTPETGSEQFF. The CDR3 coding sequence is TGTGCCATCAGTGAGTCGACTCCAGAAACGGGCAGTGAGCAGTTCTTC.

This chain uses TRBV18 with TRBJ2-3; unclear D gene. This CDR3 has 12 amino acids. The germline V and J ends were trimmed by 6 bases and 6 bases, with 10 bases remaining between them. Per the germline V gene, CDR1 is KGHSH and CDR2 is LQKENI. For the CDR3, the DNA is TGTGCCAGCTCCTCTCAACAGGATACGCAGTATTTT. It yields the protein CASSSQQDTQYF.

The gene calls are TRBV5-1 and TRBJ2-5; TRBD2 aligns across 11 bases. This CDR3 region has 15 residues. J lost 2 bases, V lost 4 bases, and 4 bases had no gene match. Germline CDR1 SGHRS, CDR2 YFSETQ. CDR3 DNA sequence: TGCGCCAGCAGCGGGGGACTAGCGGTACAAGAGACCCAGTACTTC. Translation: CASSGGLAVQETQYF.

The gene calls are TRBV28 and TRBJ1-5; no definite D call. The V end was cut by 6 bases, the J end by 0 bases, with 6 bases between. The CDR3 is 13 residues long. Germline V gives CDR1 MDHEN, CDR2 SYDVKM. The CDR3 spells CASRWNSNQPQHF. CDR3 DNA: TGTGCCAGCAGATGGAATAGCAATCAGCCCCAGCATTTT.

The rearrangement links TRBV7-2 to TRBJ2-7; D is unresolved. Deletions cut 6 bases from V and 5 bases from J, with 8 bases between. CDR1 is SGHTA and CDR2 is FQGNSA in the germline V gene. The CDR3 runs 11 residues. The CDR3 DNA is TGTGCCAGCAGACTTAAACACGAGCAGTACTTC. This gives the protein CASRLKHEQYF.

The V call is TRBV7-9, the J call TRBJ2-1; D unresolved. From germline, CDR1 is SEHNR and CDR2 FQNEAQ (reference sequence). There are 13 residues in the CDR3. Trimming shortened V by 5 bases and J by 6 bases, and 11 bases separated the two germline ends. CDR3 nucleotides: TGTGCCAGCAGCCACCGGGCCCCCAATGAGCAGTTCTTC. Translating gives CASSHRAPNEQFF.

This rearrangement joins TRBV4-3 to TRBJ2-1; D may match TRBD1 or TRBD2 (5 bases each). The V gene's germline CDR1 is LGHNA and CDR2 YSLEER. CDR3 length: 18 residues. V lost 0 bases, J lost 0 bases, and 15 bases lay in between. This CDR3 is CASSQEMPGTSSYNEQFF. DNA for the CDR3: TGCGCCAGCAGCCAAGAAATGCCAGGGACGAGCTCCTACAATGAGCAGTTCTTC.

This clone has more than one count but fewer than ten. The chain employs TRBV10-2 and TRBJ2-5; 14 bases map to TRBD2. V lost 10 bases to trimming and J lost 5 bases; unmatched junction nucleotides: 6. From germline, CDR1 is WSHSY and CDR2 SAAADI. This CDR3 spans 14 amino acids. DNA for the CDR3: TGCGCCATTGGCGGGACTAGCGGGAGTGAGACCCAGTACTTC. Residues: CAIGGTSGSETQYF.

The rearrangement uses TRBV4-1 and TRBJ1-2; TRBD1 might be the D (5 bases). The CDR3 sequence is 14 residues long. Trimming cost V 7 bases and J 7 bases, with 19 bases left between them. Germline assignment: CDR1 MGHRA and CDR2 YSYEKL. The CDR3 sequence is CASNRPGGGSGYTF. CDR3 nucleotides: TGCGCCAGCAACCGCCCGGGGGGAGGATCTGGCTACACCTTC.

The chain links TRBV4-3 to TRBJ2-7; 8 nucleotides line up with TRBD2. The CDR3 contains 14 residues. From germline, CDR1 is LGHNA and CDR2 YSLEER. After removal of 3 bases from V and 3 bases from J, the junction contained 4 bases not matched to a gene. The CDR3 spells CASSQGSGSYEQYF. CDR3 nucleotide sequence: TGCGCCAGCAGCCAGGGAAGCGGGAGCTACGAGCAGTACTTC.

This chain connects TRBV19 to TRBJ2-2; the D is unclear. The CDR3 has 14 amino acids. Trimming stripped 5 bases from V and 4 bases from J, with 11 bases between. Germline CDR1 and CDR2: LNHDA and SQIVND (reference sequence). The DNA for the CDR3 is TGTGCCAGTAGTCCCATCAGTCGCACCGGGGAGCTGTTTTTT. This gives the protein CASSPISRTGELFF.

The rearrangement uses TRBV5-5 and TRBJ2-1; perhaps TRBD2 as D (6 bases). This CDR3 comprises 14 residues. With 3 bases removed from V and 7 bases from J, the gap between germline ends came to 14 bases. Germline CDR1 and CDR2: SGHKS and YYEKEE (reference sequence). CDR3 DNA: TGTGCCAGCAGCTACGTAGCAGGAGGGAATGAGCAGTTCTTC. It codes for CASSYVAGGNEQFF.

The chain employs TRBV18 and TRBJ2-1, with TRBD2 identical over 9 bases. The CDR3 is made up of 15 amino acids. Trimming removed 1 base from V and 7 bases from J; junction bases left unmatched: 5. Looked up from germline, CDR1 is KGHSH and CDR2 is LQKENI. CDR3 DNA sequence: TGTGCCAGCTCACCACAGTCTAGCGGGACGAATGAGCAGTTCTTC. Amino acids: CASSPQSSGTNEQFF.

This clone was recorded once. CDR3 residues: CASSKQGYNSPLHF. CDR3 DNA sequence: TGTGCCAGCAGCAAACAGGGGTATAATTCACCCCTCCACTTT. This chain links TRBV7-9 with TRBJ1-6, with 7 bases fitting TRBD1. Trimming cost V 5 bases and J 4 bases; bases outside gene matches: 2. Germline assignment: CDR1 SEHNR and CDR2 FQNEAQ (reference sequence). This CDR3 contains 14 residues.

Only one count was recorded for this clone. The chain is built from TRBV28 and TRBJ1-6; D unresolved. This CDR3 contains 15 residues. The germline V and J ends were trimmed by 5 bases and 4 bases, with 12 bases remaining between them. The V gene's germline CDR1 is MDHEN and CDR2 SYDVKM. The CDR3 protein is CASSRMGSYNSPLHF. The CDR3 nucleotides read TGTGCCAGCAGTCGTATGGGGTCTTATAATTCACCCCTCCACTTT.

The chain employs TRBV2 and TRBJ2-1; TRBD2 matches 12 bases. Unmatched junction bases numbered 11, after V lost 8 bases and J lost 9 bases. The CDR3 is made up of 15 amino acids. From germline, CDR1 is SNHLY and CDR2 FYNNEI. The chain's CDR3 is CASARAGLAGSEQFF. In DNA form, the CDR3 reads TGTGCCAGCGCGAGAGCCGGACTAGCGGGATCTGAGCAGTTCTTC.

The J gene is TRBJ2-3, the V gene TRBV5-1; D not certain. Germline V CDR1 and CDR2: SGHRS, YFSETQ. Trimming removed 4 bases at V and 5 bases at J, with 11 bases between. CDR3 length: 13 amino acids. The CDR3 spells CASSAMVLDTQYF. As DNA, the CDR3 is TGCGCCAGCAGCGCGATGGTCTTAGATACGCAGTATTTT.

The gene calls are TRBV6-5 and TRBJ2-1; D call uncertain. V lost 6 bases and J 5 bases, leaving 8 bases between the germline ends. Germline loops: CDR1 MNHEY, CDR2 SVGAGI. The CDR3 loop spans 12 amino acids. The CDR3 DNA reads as TGTGCCAGCAGCCCTAAGGACAATGAGCAGTTCTTC. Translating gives CASSPKDNEQFF.

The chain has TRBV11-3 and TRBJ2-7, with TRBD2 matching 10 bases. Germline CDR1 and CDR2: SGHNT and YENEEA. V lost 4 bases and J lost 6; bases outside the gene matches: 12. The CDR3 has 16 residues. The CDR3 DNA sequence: TGTGCCAGCAGCTCAACGGTAGCGGGAGGCCATCGCGAGCAGTACTTC. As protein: CASSSTVAGGHREQYF.

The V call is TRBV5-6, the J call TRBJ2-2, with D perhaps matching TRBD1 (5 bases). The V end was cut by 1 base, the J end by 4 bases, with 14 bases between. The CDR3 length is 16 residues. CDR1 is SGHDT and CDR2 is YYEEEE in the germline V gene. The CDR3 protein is CASSLYRQKLTGELFF. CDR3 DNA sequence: TGTGCCAGCAGCTTGTATCGACAGAAACTCACCGGGGAGCTGTTTTTT.

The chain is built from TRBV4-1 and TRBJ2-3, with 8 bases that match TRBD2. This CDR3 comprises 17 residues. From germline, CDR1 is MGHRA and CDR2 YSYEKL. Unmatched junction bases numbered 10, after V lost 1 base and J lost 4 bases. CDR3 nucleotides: TGCGCCAGCAGCCAAGCCGCCACTAGCGGAAGGGCAGATACGCAGTATTTT. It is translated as CASSQAATSGRADTQYF.

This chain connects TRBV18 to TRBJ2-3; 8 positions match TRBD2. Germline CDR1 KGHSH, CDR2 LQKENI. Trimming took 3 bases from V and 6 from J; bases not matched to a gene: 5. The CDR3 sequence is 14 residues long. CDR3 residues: CASSPPAGADTQYF. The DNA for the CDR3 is TGTGCCAGCTCACCTCCAGCGGGAGCGGATACGCAGTATTTT.

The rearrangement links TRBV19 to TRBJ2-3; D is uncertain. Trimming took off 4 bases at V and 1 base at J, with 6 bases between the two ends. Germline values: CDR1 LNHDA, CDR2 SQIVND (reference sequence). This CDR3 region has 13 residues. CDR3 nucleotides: TGTGCCAGTAGTAAGGCGGGCACAGATACGCAGTATTTT. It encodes CASSKAGTDTQYF.

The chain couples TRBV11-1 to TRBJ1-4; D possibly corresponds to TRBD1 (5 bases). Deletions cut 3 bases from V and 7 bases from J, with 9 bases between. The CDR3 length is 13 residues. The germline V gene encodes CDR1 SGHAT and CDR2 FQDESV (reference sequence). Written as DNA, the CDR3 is TGTGCCAGCAGCTTGGGGCGTCGTGAAAAACTGTTTTTT. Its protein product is CASSLGRREKLFF.

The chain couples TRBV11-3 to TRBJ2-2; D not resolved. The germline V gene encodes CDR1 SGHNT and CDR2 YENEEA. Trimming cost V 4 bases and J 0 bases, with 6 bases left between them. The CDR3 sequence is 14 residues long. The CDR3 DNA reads TGTGCCAGCAGCTCTCGGGCGAACACCGGGGAGCTGTTTTTT. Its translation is CASSSRANTGELFF.

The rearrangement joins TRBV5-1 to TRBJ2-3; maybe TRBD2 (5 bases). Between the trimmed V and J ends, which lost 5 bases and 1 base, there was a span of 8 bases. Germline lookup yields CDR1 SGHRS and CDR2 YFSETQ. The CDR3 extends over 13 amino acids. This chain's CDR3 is CASRDSGTDTQYF. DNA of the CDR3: TGCGCCAGCAGGGACTCCGGCACAGATACGCAGTATTTT.

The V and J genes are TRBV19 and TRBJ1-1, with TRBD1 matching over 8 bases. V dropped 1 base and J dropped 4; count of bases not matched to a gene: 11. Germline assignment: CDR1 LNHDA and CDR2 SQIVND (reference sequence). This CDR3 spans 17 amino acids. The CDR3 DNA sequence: TGTGCCAGTAGTATAGTGAGGGGGCAGGGGGCGCGCACTGAAGCTTTCTTT. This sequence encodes CASSIVRGQGARTEAFF.